This TCR beta chain was recorded in a study of T-cell memory formation after mild COVID-19. Overall study findings and caveats: That cross-reactive memory joined was suggested by some responding clones appearing in pre-infection memory. Contracting CD8+ clones were enriched in EMRA, CD4+ mainly in CM and EM.

TCRdb redid the calling of the 5' RACE reads with MiXCR, one entry per CDR3 protein. The profile shows a few hundred thousand distinct CDR3 sequences, about a sixth of them singletons. This clonotype was detected a few times. Its antigen remains unknown. There are 18 residues in the CDR3. V gave up 5 bases and J gave up 2 bases, with 22 bases separating them. Germline V gene sequence: CDR1 SGHTA, CDR2 FQGTGA. This TCR was sampled from a man younger than 35 who had mild COVID-19 (a few samples of this study predate the infection). Cell type and time point are not known. Specimen: PBMCs or a T cell subset sorted from them (not recorded which). The V call is TRBV7-3, the J call TRBJ2-1; unclear D gene. In DNA form, the CDR3 reads TGTGCCAGCAGCCCCAAAGGTCGCCAGGCCGCTACCTACAATGAGCAGTTCTTC. The encoded protein is CASSPKGRQAATYNEQFF.